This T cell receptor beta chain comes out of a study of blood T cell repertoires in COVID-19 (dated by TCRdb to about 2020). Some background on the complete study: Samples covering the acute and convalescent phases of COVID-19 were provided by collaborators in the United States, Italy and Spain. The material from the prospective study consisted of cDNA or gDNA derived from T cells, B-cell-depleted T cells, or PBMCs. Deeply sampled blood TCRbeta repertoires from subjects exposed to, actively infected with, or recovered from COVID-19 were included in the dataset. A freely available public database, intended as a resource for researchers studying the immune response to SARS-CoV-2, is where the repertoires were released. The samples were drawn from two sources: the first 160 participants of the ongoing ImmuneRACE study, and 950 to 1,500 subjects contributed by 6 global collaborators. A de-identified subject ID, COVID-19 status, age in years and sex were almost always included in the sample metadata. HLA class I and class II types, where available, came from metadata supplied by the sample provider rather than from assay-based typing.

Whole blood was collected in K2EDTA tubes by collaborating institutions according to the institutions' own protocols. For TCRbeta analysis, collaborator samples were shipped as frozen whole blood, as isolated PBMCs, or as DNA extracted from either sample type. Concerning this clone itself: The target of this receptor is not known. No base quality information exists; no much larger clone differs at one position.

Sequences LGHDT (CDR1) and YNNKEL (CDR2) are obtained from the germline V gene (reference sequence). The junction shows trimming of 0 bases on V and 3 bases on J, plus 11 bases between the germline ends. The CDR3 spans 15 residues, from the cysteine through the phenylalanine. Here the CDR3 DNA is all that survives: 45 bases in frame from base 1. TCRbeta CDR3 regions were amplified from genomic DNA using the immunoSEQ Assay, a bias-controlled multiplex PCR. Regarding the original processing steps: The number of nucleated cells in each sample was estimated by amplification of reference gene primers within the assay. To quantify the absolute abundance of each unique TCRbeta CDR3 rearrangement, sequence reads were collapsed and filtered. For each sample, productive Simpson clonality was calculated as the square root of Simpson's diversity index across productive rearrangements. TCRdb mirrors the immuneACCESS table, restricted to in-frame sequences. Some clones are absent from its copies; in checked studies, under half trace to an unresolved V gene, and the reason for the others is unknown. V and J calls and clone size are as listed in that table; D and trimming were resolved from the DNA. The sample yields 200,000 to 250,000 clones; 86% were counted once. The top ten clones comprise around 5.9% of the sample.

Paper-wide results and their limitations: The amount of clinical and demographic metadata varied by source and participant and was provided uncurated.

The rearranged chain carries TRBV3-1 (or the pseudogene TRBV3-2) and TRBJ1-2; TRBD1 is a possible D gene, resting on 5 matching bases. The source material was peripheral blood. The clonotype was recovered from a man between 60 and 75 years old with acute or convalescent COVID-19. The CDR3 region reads CASSQDSGGHYGYTF. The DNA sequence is TGTGCCAGCAGCCAAGATTCGGGGGGTCACTATGGCTACACCTTC.